This T cell receptor (beta chain) was identified during a study of CD8+CD57+ T cells in acquired aplastic anemia. Study-wide context: The DNA of sorted CD4+ and CD8+ cells averaged 3.2 ug. CD4+ cells from healthy donors averaged about 10.8 million reads. Study observations and caveats: Twenty-nine shared CD8+ CDR3s appeared highly expressed within patients' immunodominant clones.

The V gene lost 10 bases and the J gene lost 4 bases, with 13 bases spanning the gap. Germline-derived CDR1 and CDR2 are SNHLY and FYNNEI. The length of the CDR3 is 12 residues. This clonotype was counted a few times. The target antigen is unknown. TCR beta VDJ and CDR3 profiling used genomic DNA as template. MiXCR, run by TCRdb on the reads, gives a single entry per CDR3 protein. The table records some 210,000 distinct CDR3 sequences, around 60% of them present only once. This sequence originates from a human donor in good health. The J gene is TRBJ1-1, the V gene TRBV2; no clear D gene. Sequencing used sorted CD4+, CD8+, or CD8+CD57+ T cells (not recorded which) from PBMCs. The CDR3 here is CAILLGGTEAFF. CDR3 bases: TGTGCCATCTTGCTTGGTGGCACTGAAGCTTTCTTT.